A single sample gave rise to the 7 T cell receptor beta chains below, sequenced in a study of T cells after yellow fever vaccination. TCRdb fed the 5' RACE reads into MiXCR, producing one record per CDR3 protein. Of 35,000 to 55,000 distinct CDR3 sequences listed, about 6.3% are singletons. The sequencing here drew on PBMCs, either bulk or a sorted T-cell subset (CD4+, CD8+, memory, or dextramer-sorted; not recorded which), taken 45 days after the yellow fever booster vaccination. These TCRs come from a man aged 30-40 years who received the YFV17D yellow fever vaccine.

In its sample, this clonotype was seen a few times. The chain links TRBV5-1 to TRBJ2-3; no clear D gene. Trimming left V 4 bases short and J 2 bases short, with 8 bases between. The CDR3 extends over 13 amino acids. The germline V gene has CDR1 SGHRS and CDR2 YFSETQ. CDR3 coding DNA: TGCGCCAGCAGCCTCGTCCCCACAGATACGCAGTATTTT. Amino acid sequence: CASSLVPTDTQYF.

This clonotype was seen a handful of times. The rearrangement uses TRBV7-9 and TRBJ2-2; D ambiguous. Looked up from germline, CDR1 is SEHNR and CDR2 is FQNEAQ (reference sequence). V was trimmed by 3 bases and J by 5 bases, leaving 7 bases between them. The CDR3 spans 13 residues. Here the CDR3 DNA reads TGTGCCAGCAGCTTCGGTGGGACCGGGGAGCTGTTTTTT. It is translated as CASSFGGTGELFF.

This clonotype was found many times. This chain uses TRBV7-2 with TRBJ2-3; no clear D gene. Germline lookup yields CDR1 SGHTA and CDR2 FQGNSA. V was clipped by 2 bases and J by 0 bases, with 9 bases between them. This CDR3 comprises 15 residues. Here the CDR3 DNA reads TGTGCCAGCAGCTTACTAGGGCGCAGCACAGATACGCAGTATTTT. It encodes CASSLLGRSTDTQYF.

This clonotype occurred many times. The gene calls are TRBV11-2 and TRBJ2-5; D uncertain. Germline values: CDR1 SGHAT, CDR2 FQNNGV. V dropped 5 bases and J dropped 2 bases, with 12 bases sitting between them. This CDR3 has 14 amino acids. The CDR3 sequence is CASSPVEQQETQYF. CDR3 coding DNA: TGTGCCAGCAGCCCCGTGGAGCAGCAAGAGACCCAGTACTTC. The complete variable domain, with remaining parts taken from reference TRBV11-2 and TRBJ2-5, reads EAGVAQSPRYKIIEKRQSVAFWCNPISGHATLYWYQQILGQGPKLLIQFQNNGVVDDSQLPKDRFSAERLKGVDSTLKIQPAKLEDSAVYLCASSPVEQQETQYFGPGTRLLVL.

In this sample, this clonotype turned up many times. The chain has TRBV7-2 and TRBJ2-7, with D unresolved. CDR3 length: 11 amino acids. V lost 2 bases, J lost 4 bases, and 3 bases lay in between. The germline CDR1 and CDR2 sequences are SGHTA and FQGNSA. CDR3 region: CASSLFYEQYF. CDR3 sequence (DNA): TGTGCCAGCAGCTTATTTTACGAGCAGTACTTC.

The chain has TRBV5-6 and TRBJ1-1; D not certain. This CDR3 has 13 residues. CDR1 and CDR2 from the germline V gene are SGHDT and YYEEEE. The germline V and J ends were trimmed by 1 base and 4 bases, with 8 bases remaining between them. This chain's CDR3 is CASSLLSGTEAFF. In DNA, the CDR3 is TGTGCCAGCAGCTTGTTGTCCGGCACTGAAGCTTTCTTT.

This clonotype was seen repeatedly, ten times or more. V is TRBV20-1 and J is TRBJ2-1, with TRBD2 identical over 7 bases. The CDR3 has 13 residues. The germline CDR1 and CDR2 sequences are DFQATT and SNEGSKA (reference sequence). Trimming at V came to 6 bases and at J to 6 bases, leaving 8 bases not matched to a gene. The CDR3, as DNA: TGCAGTGCAAGGGCGGGAGCTGGCAATGAGCAGTTCTTC. The encoded protein is CSARAGAGNEQFF.